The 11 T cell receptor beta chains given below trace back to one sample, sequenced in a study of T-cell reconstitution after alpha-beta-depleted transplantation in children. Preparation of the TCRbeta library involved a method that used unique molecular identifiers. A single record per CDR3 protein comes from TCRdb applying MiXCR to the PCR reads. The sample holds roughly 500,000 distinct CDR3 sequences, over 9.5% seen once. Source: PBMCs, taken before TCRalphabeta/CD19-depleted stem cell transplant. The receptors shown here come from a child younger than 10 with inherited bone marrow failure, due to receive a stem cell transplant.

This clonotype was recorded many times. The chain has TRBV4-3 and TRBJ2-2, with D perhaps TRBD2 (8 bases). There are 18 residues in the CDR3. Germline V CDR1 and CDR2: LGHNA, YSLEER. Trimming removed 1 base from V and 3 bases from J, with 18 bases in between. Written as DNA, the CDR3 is TGCGCCAGCAGCCAAGGACTAGCGACAGGGTGGGACACCGGGGAGCTGTTTTTT. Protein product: CASSQGLATGWDTGELFF.

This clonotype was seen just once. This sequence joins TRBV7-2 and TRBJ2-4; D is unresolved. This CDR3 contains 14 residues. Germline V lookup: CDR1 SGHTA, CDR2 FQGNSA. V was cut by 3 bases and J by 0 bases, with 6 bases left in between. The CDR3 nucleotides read TGTGCCAGCAGCTTTGGCCTAGCCAAAAACATTCAGTACTTC. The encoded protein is CASSFGLAKNIQYF.

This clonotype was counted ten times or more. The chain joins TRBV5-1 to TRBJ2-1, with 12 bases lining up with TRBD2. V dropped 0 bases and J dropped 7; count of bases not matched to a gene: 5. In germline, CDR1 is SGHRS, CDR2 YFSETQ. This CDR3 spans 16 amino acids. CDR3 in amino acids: CASSLASGRASNEQFF. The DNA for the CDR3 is TGCGCCAGCAGCTTGGCTAGCGGGAGGGCCTCGAATGAGCAGTTCTTC.

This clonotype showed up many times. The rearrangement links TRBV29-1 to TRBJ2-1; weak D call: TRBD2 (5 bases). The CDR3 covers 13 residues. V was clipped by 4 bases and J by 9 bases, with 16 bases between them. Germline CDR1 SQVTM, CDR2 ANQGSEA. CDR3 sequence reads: CSVAGRFASEQFF. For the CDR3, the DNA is TGCAGCGTTGCTGGGAGATTTGCATCTGAGCAGTTCTTC.

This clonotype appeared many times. The CDR3 sequence is CSVETGETQYF. The DNA of the CDR3 is TGCAGCGTTGAAACCGGAGAGACCCAGTACTTC. This rearrangement joins TRBV29-1 to TRBJ2-5; no definite D call. V was pared by 2 bases and J by 4 bases, with 5 bases between. This CDR3 comprises 11 residues. Per the germline V gene, CDR1 is SQVTM and CDR2 is ANQGSEA.

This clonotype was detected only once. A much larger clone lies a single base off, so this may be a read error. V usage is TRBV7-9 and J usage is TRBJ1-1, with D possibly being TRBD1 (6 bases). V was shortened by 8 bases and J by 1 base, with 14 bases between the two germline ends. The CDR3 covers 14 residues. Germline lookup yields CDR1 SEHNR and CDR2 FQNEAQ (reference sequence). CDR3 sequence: CASPDRSSNTEAFF. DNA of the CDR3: TGTGCCAGCCCGGACAGAAGCTCGAACACTGAAGCTTTCTTT.

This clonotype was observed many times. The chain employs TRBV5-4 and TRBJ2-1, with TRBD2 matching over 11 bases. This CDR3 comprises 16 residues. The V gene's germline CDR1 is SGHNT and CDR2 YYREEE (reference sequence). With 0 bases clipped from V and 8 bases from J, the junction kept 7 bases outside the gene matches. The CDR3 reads CASSLGNSGRADEQFF. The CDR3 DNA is TGTGCCAGCAGCTTGGGTAATAGCGGGAGGGCCGATGAGCAGTTCTTC.

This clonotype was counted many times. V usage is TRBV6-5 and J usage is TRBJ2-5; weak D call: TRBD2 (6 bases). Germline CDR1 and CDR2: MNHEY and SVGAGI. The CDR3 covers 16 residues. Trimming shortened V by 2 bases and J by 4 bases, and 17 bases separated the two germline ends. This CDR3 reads CASSYGTPTALETQYF. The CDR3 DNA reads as TGTGCCAGCAGTTACGGGACTCCAACGGCCCTAGAGACCCAGTACTTC.

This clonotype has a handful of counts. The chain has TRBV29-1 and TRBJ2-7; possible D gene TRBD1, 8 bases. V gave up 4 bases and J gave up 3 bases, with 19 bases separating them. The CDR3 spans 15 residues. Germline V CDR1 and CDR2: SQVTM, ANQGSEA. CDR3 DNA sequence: TGCAGCGTTGGGACAGTCACAGGGGGGGACTACGAGCAGTACTTC. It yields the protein CSVGTVTGGDYEQYF.

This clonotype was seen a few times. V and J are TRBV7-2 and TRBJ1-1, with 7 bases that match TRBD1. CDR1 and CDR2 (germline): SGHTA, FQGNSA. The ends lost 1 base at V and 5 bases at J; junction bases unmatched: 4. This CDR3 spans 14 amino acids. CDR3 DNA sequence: TGTGCCAGCAGCTTAGAGGGGGCTCGGACTGAAGCTTTCTTT. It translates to CASSLEGARTEAFF. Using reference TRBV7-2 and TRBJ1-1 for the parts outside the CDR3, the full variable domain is GAGVSQSPSNKVTEKGKDVELRCDPISGHTALYWYRQSLGQGLEFLIYFQGNSAPDKSGLPSDRFSAERTGGSVSTLTIQRTQQEDSAVYLCASSLEGARTEAFFGQGTRLTVV.

CDR3 in amino acids: CASSSELAISTDTQYF. DNA for the CDR3: TGTGCCAGCAGCTCGGAACTAGCGATAAGCACAGATACGCAGTATTTT. The chain employs TRBV27 and TRBJ2-3; TRBD2 matches at 7 bases. V dropped 6 bases and J dropped 0; count of bases not matched to a gene: 9. The length of the CDR3 is 16 residues. Germline assignment: CDR1 MNHEY and CDR2 SMNVEV (reference sequence).